This is a list of T cell receptor beta chains from one sample in a study of blood T cell repertoires in COVID-19. Assay used: immunoSEQ multiplex PCR; TCRdb lists only in-frame clones, some missing. The sample gives fewer than 85,000 clones, about four fifths of which show up once; 25% to 30% is in the top ten. The sequenced sample consisted of peripheral blood. The source is a human donor in a cohort sampled during active COVID-19. The CDR3 runs from the conserved cysteine through the conserved F or W. Fields, in order: clone size, J gene, V gene, CDR3 length, D gene, CDR3 protein, CDR3 DNA. The D gene is left open where the match is weak. For some rows the clone size is stated as once, few or many, or as a class when expanded; others skip it.

NA	TRBJ1-4	TRBV19	15	NA	CASSRRDSVNEKLFF	TGTGCCAGTAGTAGGAGAGACAGTGTTAATGAAAAACTGTTTTTT
once	TRBJ2-1	TRBV4-1	14	TRBD2	CASSFSGGGDEQFF	TGCGCCAGCAGCTTTAGCGGGGGAGGGGATGAGCAGTTCTTC
NA	TRBJ1-6	TRBV5-1	13	NA	CASSLDQNSPLHF	TGCGCCAGCAGCTTGGATCAAAATTCACCCCTCCACTTT
NA	TRBJ1-4	TRBV5-5	15	NA	CASSLYDSVNEKLFF	TGTGCCAGCAGCTTGTACGACAGTGTTAATGAAAAACTGTTTTTT
NA	TRBJ1-4	TRBV7-2	17	NA	CASSLDRSRAANEKLFF	TGTGCCAGCAGCTTAGATCGCAGTCGTGCGGCTAATGAAAAACTGTTTTTT
NA	TRBJ2-2	TRBV5-6	19	TRBD1	CASSFLTGQGAELAGELFF	TGTGCCAGCAGCTTTCTAACCGGACAGGGGGCTGAACTAGCCGGGGAGCTGTTTTTT
once	TRBJ1-6	TRBV4-2	17	NA	CASSQGERGSYNSPLHF	TGTGCCAGCAGCCAAGGCGAAAGGGGCTCCTATAATTCACCCCTCCACTTT
NA	TRBJ1-6	TRBV28	14	NA	CATQEGLENSPLHF	TGTGCCACCCAGGAGGGACTGGAGAATTCACCCCTCCACTTT
once	TRBJ1-2	TRBV28	14	NA	CASSSGHFNYGYTF	TGTGCCAGCAGTTCGGGACACTTTAACTATGGCTACACCTTC
many	TRBJ2-3	TRBV5-4	14	NA	CASSTPETANTQYF	TGTGCCAGCAGCACCCCCGAGACAGCTAATACGCAGTATTTT
NA	TRBJ1-4	TRBV4-2	16	NA	CASSQDSGVGNEKLFF	TGTGCCAGCAGCCAAGATTCGGGGGTGGGTAATGAAAAACTGTTTTTT
NA	TRBJ1-3	TRBV19	15	NA	CASSTDSPPGNTIYF	TGTGCCAGTAGTACCGACAGTCCCCCTGGAAACACCATATATTTT
NA	TRBJ2-3	TRBV24-1	14	NA	CATSRPAAGDTQYF	TGTGCCACCAGTCGTCCCGCGGCCGGTGATACGCAGTATTTT
NA	TRBJ2-1	TRBV10-3	15	TRBD1	CAIRGTGLGYNEQFF	TGTGCCATCAGAGGGACAGGGTTAGGGTACAATGAGCAGTTCTTC
NA	TRBJ1-6	TRBV25-1	13	TRBD1	CASSETGGSPLHF	TGTGCCAGCAGTGAGACAGGGGGTTCACCCCTCCACTTT
NA	TRBJ1-6	TRBV19	14	NA	CASSISTGGSPLHF	TGTGCCAGTAGTATCTCGACAGGAGGTTCACCCCTCCACTTT
NA	TRBJ2-7	TRBV3-1/TRBV3-2	15	NA	CASSQEAINPREQYF	TGTGCCAGCAGCCAAGAGGCTATCAACCCGAGGGAGCAGTACTTC
NA	TRBJ2-3	TRBV27	11	NA	CASSFLDTQYF	TGTGCCAGCAGTTTTCTAGATACGCAGTATTTT